The 13 T cell receptor beta chains reported below all come from one sample, sequenced in a study of shared clonotypes between healthy human individuals. CD8 cells regarded as naive lacked CD45RO, were positively chosen for CCR7, and omitted terminally differentiated effector memory CD45RA+ cells. Profiling relied on immunoSEQ multiplex PCR, and the TCRdb table lists in-frame clones only, not all of them. The table has 800,000 or so clones, around 96% seen once. Sequencing was done on a sample of naive CD8+ T cells sorted from blood. The receptors come from a man between 25 and 39 years old in good health.

J is TRBJ2-7 and V is TRBV10-2; 7 bases line up with TRBD2. Trimming at V came to 2 bases and at J to 1 base, leaving 23 bases not matched to a gene. This CDR3 spans 21 amino acids. The V gene's germline CDR1 is WSHSY and CDR2 SAAADI. CDR3 loop: CASSENHLVRENGRLSYEQYF. The CDR3 nucleotides are TGCGCCAGCAGTGAGAATCATTTGGTGCGGGAGAACGGGCGGTTATCCTACGAGCAGTACTTC.

The chain links TRBV29-1 to TRBJ2-7; 14 bases agree with TRBD2. The CDR3 contains 17 residues. Per germline, CDR1 SQVTM and CDR2 ANQGSEA. V shed 6 bases, J shed 3 bases, and the junction held 13 bases outside the gene matches. The CDR3 DNA reads as TGCAGCGTAGAACTTACCGGGACTAGCGGGAGTATCTACGAGCAGTACTTC. This gives the protein CSVELTGTSGSIYEQYF.

The V call is TRBV7-2, the J call TRBJ2-1; no definite D call. Germline loops: CDR1 SGHTA, CDR2 FQGNSA. This CDR3 contains 13 residues. V gave up 5 bases and J gave up 8 bases, with 13 bases separating them. CDR3 sequence: CASSPLLSDEQFF. The CDR3 DNA sequence: TGTGCCAGCAGCCCCTTGCTCAGTGATGAGCAGTTCTTC.

J is TRBJ1-1 and V is TRBV7-9; D not resolved. V dropped 5 bases and J dropped 6 bases, with 10 bases sitting between them. Germline V lookup: CDR1 SEHNR, CDR2 FQNEAQ (reference sequence). CDR3 length: 12 amino acids. DNA of the CDR3: TGTGCCAGCAGCCCAAAGCAGTCTGAAGCTTTCTTT. It encodes CASSPKQSEAFF.

The CDR3, as DNA: TGTGCCAGCAGCGTCATTTCGAAGGACTATGGCTACACCTTC. This translates into CASSVISKDYGYTF. The V call is TRBV9, the J call TRBJ1-2; D remains unclear. CDR1 and CDR2 from the germline V gene are SGDLS and YYNGEE. Deletions cut 2 bases from V and 3 bases from J, with 11 bases between. This CDR3 has 14 amino acids. The full variable domain, rest sourced from reference TRBV9 and TRBJ1-2, is DSGVTQTPKHLITATGQRVTLRCSPRSGDLSVYWYQQSLDQGLQFLIQYYNGEERAKGNILERFSAQQFPDLHSELNLSSLELGDSALYFCASSVISKDYGYTFGSGTRLTVV.

The V call is TRBV7-9, the J call TRBJ2-7; D call uncertain. This CDR3 region has 13 residues. Deletions cut 5 bases from V and 4 bases from J, with 12 bases between. CDR1 and CDR2 from the germline V gene are SEHNR and FQNEAQ (reference sequence). CDR3 nucleotide sequence: TGTGCCAGCAGCCCAAAGGGCATGTACGAGCAGTACTTC. It is translated as CASSPKGMYEQYF.

This chain uses TRBV2 with TRBJ1-1, with unresolved D. The CDR3 contains 14 residues. The germline V and J ends were trimmed by 4 bases and 1 base, with 10 bases remaining between them. Per germline, CDR1 SNHLY and CDR2 FYNNEI. Here the CDR3 DNA reads TGTGCCAGCAGTGTCGGATACGGGAACACTGAAGCTTTCTTT. Translating gives CASSVGYGNTEAFF. The full variable domain, rest sourced from reference TRBV2 and TRBJ1-1, is EPEVTQTPSHQVTQMGQEVILRCVPISNHLYFYWYRQILGQKVEFLVSFYNNEISEKSEIFDDQFSVERPDGSNFTLKIRSTKLEDSAMYFCASSVGYGNTEAFFGQGTRLTVV.

The chain carries TRBV25-1 and TRBJ1-4; a possible D gene is TRBD1 (6 bases). There are 17 residues in the CDR3. CDR1 and CDR2 (germline): MGHDK, SYGVNS. Between the trimmed V and J ends, which lost 2 bases and 0 bases, there was a span of 13 bases. In DNA, the CDR3 is TGTGCCAGCAGTGAAGCGGGACACGCAGCAACTAATGAAAAACTGTTTTTT. This encodes CASSEAGHAATNEKLFF.

The V and J genes are TRBV7-2 and TRBJ2-7; D unclear. V lost 2 bases and J lost 4, with 18 bases in between. The CDR3 consists of 16 residues. Germline values: CDR1 SGHTA, CDR2 FQGNSA. The CDR3 DNA sequence: TGTGCCAGCAGCTTATCCGCCAGCCTGGGTGTGTACGAGCAGTACTTC. Encoded protein: CASSLSASLGVYEQYF.

The chain couples TRBV4-3 to TRBJ2-1; D gene uncertain. V was clipped by 6 bases and J by 3 bases, with 15 bases between them. The CDR3 loop spans 15 amino acids. Germline V lookup: CDR1 LGHNA, CDR2 YSLEER. The CDR3 here is CASRSDDFSYNEQFF. The CDR3 nucleotides read TGCGCCAGCAGATCGGACGATTTCAGCTACAATGAGCAGTTCTTC.

CDR3 sequence: CSATGDGNQPQHF. CDR3 DNA sequence: TGCAGCGCGACAGGGGATGGCAATCAGCCCCAGCATTTT. The chain uses TRBV29-1 and TRBJ1-5; 8 bases are a match to TRBD1. J was trimmed by 2 bases and V by 7 bases; bases with no gene match: 4. Germline-derived CDR1 and CDR2 are SQVTM and ANQGSEA. The CDR3 runs 13 residues. Supplemented by reference TRBV29-1 and TRBJ1-5, the full variable domain reads SAVISQKPSRDICQRGTSLTIQCQVDSQVTMMFWYRQQPGQSLTLIATANQGSEATYESGFVIDKFPISRPNLTFSTLTVSNMSPEDSSIYLCSATGDGNQPQHFGDGTRLSIL.

V gene TRBV11-2 combines with J gene TRBJ2-7, with TRBD2 identical over 7 bases. Germline lookup yields CDR1 SGHAT and CDR2 FQNNGV. This CDR3 has 14 amino acids. Trimming at V came to 4 bases and at J to 6 bases, leaving 9 bases not matched to a gene. CDR3 residues: CASSWRENEIEQYF. The DNA for the CDR3 is TGTGCCAGCAGCTGGCGGGAGAACGAAATCGAGCAGTACTTC.

This chain uses TRBV7-6 with TRBJ2-7; TRBD1 aligns across 9 bases. The V segment lost 5 bases and the J segment 3 bases; nucleotides outside the gene matches: 20. The CDR3 contains 19 residues. The germline CDR1 and CDR2 sequences are SGHVS and FNYEAQ. The CDR3 coding sequence is TGTGCCAGCAGCCTCAGACCACAGGGGGCGCCCGAAATTTTCTACGAGCAGTACTTC. Protein: CASSLRPQGAPEIFYEQYF.